This T cell receptor beta chain originates from a study of early T cells in non-severe SARS-CoV-2 infection. The CDR3 length is 15 residues. V lost 1 base and J 1 base, leaving 8 bases between the germline ends. General study results and limits: Matching results from VDJdb favored anti-spike CD8 responses, leaving private and CD4 specificities undetected.

This clonotype was recorded at least ten times. The antigen is unknown. Each single cDNA molecule received a unique molecular identifier. TCRdb processed the 5' RACE reads anew with MiXCR; each CDR3 protein has one entry. This sample has about 34,000 distinct CDR3 sequences, with less than 8% found just once. V and J are TRBV5-3 and TRBJ2-2; a weak D match, TRBD2 (5 bases). TRBV5-3 is an ORF, and what it does is uncertain. This TCR was recovered from an adult who was a healthcare worker with PCR-confirmed SARS-CoV-2 infection or an uninfected control (not recorded which). The sample comprised whole blood. The CDR3 sequence is CARSLQRENTGELFF. For the CDR3, the DNA is TGTGCCAGAAGCTTGCAGAGGGAGAACACCGGGGAGCTGTTTTTT.